This T cell receptor beta chain came from a study of CXCR3-negative and CXCR3-positive naive CD8 T cells. cDNA libraries for TRB were generated by 5' RACE incorporating UMI labels. TCRdb reprocessed the 5' RACE reads; each CDR3 protein has one entry and no DNA is given. The listing records 40,000 to 45,000 distinct CDR3 sequences. The specimen was memory CD8+ T cells from blood. This clonotype originated in a human donor in good health. Some clones in this sample may be carry-over from other donors' samples.

This CDR3 reads CASSRDYPHYEQYF. The rearrangement joins TRBV3-1 to TRBJ2-7; TCRdb names TRBD2, which stays unverified in the absence of DNA. The CDR3 runs 14 residues. Germline V lookup: CDR1 LGHDT, CDR2 YNNKEL (reference sequence).